This paragraph reports one T cell receptor (beta chain). Together with a sample-barcoded 5' primer, a J-beta primer mix was included in a second PCR lasting about 6 to 12 cycles. TCRdb redid the calling of the 5' RACE reads with MiXCR, one entry per CDR3 protein. The top ten clones hold under 4% of a sample with around 820,000 distinct CDR3 sequences, 25% of them seen once. These data come from a study of blood T cells in healthy people across ages. Donors ranged from roughly 6 to 100 years old and were healthy Caucasians in Russia. Trimming removed 1 base from V and 12 bases from J, with 21 bases in between. In germline, CDR1 is SGHTA, CDR2 FQGNSA. The length of the CDR3 is 15 residues. These data were also reused for a study on T cells of mothers and their children.

The TCR originated in a boy between 10 and 17 years old in good health. The J gene is TRBJ1-1, the V gene TRBV7-2; maybe TRBD1 (5 bases). Sequenced material: blood. CDR3 sequence reads: CASSLGGAGRFYPFF. The CDR3 bases are TGTGCCAGCAGCTTAGGAGGGGCAGGGAGGTTCTACCCTTTCTTT. Based on the CDR3 plus reference TRBV7-2 and TRBJ1-1, the full variable domain is GAGVSQSPSNKVTEKGKDVELRCDPISGHTALYWYRQSLGQGLEFLIYFQGNSAPDKSGLPSDRFSAERTGGSVSTLTIQRTQQEDSAVYLCASSLGGAGRFYPFFGQGTRLTVV.